The present entry profiles one TCR beta chain with its context. Antigen: not known. The data originate from a study of tumor and adjacent non-tumor tissue in lung cancer. Study-level background: Each sample yielded some 4 million productive TCRbeta reads on average. Study-wide results and limits: Shorter survival was associated with higher TCR diversity in tumors. Normal lung showed higher cumulative top 100 clone frequency than tumor.

V was shortened by 4 bases and J by 5 bases, with 20 bases between the two germline ends. Germline lookup yields CDR1 SGHRS and CDR2 YFSETQ. The CDR3 runs 16 residues. Three rounds of nested PCR, following a modified ARM-PCR protocol, produced the TCRbeta library. TCRdb re-called the multiplex PCR reads through MiXCR, storing one row per CDR3 protein. This table holds approximately 100,000 distinct CDR3 sequences, about 65% found once. The template was RNA from unsorted bulk tissue. Distant lung tissue was collected more than 3 cm away from the tumor edge. The source of this sequence is a man aged 55 to 70 with non-small cell lung cancer. The sequenced sample consisted of distant non-tumor lung tissue. V gene TRBV5-1 combines with J gene TRBJ2-3, with D perhaps TRBD2 (7 bases). The CDR3 DNA reads as TGCGCCAGCAGCACGGCTTCGGGGGGCGCCAAAGATACGCAGTATTTT. Its translation is CASSTASGGAKDTQYF.